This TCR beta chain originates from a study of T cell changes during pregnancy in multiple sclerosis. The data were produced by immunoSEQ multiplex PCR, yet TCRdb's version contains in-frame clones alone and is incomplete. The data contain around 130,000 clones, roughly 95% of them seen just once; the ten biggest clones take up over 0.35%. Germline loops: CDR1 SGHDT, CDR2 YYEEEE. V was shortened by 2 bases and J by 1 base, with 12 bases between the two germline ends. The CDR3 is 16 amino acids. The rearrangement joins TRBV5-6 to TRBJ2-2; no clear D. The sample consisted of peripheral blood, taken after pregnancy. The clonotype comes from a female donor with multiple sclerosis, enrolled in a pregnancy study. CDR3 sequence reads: CASSFLVAWNTGELFF. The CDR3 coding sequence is TGTGCCAGCAGCTTTTTGGTAGCATGGAACACCGGGGAGCTGTTTTTT.